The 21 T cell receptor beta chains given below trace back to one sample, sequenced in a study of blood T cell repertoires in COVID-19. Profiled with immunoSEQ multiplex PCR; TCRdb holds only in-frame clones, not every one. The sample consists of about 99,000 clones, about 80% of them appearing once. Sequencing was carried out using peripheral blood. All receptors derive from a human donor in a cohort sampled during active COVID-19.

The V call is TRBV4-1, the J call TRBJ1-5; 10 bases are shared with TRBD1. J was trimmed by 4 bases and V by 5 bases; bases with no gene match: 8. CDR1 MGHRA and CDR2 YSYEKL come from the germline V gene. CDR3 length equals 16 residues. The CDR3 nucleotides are TGCGCCAGCAGCAACCGGGACAGGGGATTAAATCAGCCCCAGCATTTT. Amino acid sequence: CASSNRDRGLNQPQHF.

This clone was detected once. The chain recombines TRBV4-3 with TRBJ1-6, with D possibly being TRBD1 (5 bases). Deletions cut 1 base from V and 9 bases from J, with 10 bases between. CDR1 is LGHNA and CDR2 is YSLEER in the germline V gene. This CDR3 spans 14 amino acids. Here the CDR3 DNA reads TGCGCCAGCAGCCAAGGAGGGAGGGGTTCACCCCTCCACTTT. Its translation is CASSQGGRGSPLHF.

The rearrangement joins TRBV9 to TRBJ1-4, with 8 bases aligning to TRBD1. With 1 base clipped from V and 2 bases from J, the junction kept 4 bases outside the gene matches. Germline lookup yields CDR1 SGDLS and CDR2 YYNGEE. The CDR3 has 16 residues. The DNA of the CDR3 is TGTGCCAGCAGCGTATCAGGGGGCAGCACTAATGAAAAACTGTTTTTT. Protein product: CASSVSGGSTNEKLFF.

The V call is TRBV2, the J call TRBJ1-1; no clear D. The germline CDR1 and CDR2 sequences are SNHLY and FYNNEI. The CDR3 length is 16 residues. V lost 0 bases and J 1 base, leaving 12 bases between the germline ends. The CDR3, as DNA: TGTGCCAGCAGTGAAGCGCTTCGCGGGCCGAACACTGAAGCTTTCTTT. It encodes CASSEALRGPNTEAFF.

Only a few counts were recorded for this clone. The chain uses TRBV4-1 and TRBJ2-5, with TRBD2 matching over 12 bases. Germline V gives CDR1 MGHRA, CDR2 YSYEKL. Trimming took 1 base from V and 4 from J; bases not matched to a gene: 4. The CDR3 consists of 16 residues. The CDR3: CASSQAGLAGRETQYF. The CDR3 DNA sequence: TGCGCCAGCAGCCAAGCAGGACTAGCGGGGAGAGAGACCCAGTACTTC.

CDR3 bases: TGTGCCAGCAGCCAAGAATCCCCGGGCGGACTAGCCAAAAACATTCAGTACTTC. It yields the protein CASSQESPGGLAKNIQYF. This sequence joins TRBV4-2 and TRBJ2-4, with D perhaps TRBD2 (5 bases). Trimming took off 0 bases at V and 0 bases at J, with 15 bases between the two ends. The CDR3 totals 18 residues. Germline V lookup: CDR1 LGHNA, CDR2 YNFKEQ.

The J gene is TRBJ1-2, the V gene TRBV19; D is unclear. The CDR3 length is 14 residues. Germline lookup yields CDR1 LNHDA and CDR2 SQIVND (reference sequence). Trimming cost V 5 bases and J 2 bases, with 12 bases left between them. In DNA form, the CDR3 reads TGTGCCAGTAGTTCCCTCCCCGAGAACTATGGCTACACCTTC. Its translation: CASSSLPENYGYTF. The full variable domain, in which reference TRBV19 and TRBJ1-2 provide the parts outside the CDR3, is DGGITQSPKYLFRKEGQNVTLSCEQNLNHDAMYWYRQDPGQGLRLIYYSQIVNDFQKGDIAEGYSVSREKKESFPLTVTSAQKNPTAFYLCASSSLPENYGYTFGSGTRLTVV.

CDR3 in amino acids: CASSYFAGLYGYTF. CDR3 bases: TGTGCCAGCAGTTACTTTGCGGGGCTCTATGGCTACACCTTC. J is TRBJ1-2 and V is TRBV6-5; weak D call: TRBD1 (5 bases). V dropped 1 base and J dropped 4 bases, with 10 bases sitting between them. The CDR3 runs to 14 residues. CDR1 and CDR2 (germline): MNHEY, SVGAGI.

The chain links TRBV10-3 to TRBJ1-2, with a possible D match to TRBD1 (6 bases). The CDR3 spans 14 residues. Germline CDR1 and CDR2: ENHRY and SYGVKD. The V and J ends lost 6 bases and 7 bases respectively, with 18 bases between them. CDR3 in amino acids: CAISPGGPSAGYTF. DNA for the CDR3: TGTGCCATCAGCCCGGGGGGCCCCTCGGCTGGCTACACCTTC.

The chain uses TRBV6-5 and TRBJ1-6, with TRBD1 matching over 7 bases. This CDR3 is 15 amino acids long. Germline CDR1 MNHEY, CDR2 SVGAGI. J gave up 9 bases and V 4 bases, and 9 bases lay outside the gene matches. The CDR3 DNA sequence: TGTGCCAGCAGTTTGCCCCGACAGGGAGGTTCACCCCTCCACTTT. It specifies CASSLPRQGGSPLHF.

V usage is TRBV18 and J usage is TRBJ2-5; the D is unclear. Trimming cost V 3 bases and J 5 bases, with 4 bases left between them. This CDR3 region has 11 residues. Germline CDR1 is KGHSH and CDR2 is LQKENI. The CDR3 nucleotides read TGTGCCAGCTCACCTCTGGAGACCCAGTACTTC. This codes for CASSPLETQYF.

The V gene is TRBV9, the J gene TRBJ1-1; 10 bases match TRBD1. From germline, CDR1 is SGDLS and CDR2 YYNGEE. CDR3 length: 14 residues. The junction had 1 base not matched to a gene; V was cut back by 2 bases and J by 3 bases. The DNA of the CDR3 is TGTGCCAGCAGCGTCGGGACAGGGGACACTGAAGCTTTCTTT. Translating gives CASSVGTGDTEAFF.

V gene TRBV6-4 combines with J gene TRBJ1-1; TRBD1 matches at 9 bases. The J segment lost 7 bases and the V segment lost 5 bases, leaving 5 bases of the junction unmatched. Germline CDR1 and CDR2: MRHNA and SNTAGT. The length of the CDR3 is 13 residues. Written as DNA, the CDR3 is TGTGCCAGCAGTCCTGACAGGGGGGGTGAAGCTTTCTTT. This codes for CASSPDRGGEAFF.

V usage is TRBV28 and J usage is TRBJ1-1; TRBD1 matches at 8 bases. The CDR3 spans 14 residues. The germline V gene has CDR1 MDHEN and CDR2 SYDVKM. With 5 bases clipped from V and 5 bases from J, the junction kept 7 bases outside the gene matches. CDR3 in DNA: TGTGCCAGCAGTGATACAGGGGGGGGGACTGAAGCTTTCTTT. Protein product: CASSDTGGGTEAFF.

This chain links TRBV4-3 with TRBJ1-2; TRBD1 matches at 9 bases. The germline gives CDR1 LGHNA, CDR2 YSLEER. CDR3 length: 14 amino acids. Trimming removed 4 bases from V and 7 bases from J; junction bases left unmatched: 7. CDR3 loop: CASSPIQGAAGYTF. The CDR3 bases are TGCGCCAGCAGCCCAATACAGGGGGCGGCTGGCTACACCTTC.

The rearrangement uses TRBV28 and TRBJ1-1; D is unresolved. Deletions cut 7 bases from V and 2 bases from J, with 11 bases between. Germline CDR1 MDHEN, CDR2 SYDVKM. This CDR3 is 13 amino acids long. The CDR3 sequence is CASKNTLNTEAFF. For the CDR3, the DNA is TGTGCCAGCAAAAACACACTAAACACTGAAGCTTTCTTT.

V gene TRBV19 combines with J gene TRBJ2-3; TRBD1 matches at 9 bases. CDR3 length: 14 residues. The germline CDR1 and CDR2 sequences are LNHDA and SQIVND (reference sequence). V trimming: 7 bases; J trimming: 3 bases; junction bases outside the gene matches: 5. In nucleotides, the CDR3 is TGTGCCAGTAAGGACAGGGGTCGGACAGATACGCAGTATTTT. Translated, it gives CASKDRGRTDTQYF.

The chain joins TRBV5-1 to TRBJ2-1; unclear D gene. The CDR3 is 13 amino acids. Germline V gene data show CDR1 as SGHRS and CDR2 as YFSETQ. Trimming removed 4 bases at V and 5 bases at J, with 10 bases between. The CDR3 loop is CASSKGSDNEQFF. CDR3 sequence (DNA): TGCGCCAGCAGCAAAGGCAGCGACAATGAGCAGTTCTTC.

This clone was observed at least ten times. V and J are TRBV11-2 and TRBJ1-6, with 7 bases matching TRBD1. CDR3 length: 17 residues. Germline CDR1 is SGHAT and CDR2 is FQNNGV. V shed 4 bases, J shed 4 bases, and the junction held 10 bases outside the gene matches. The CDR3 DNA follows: TGTGCCAGCAGCTCACCTAGTGGGACAGCTTATAATTCACCCCTCCACTTT. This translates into CASSSPSGTAYNSPLHF.

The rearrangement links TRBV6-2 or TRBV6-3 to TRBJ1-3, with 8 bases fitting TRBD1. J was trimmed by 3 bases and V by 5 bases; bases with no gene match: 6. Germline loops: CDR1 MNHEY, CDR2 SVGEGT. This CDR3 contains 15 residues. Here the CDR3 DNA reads TGTGCCAGCAGTGACGACAGGGGAATTGGAAACACCATATATTTT. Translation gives CASSDDRGIGNTIYF.

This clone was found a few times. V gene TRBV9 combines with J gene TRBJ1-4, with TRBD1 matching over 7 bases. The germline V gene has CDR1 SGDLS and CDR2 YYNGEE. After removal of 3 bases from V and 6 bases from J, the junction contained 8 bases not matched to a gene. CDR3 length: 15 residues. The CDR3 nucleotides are TGTGCCAGCAGCGCCCAGACAGGGTTGTATGAAAAACTGTTTTTT. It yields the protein CASSAQTGLYEKLFF.